This T cell receptor beta chain emerged from a study of blood T cell repertoires in COVID-19. Whole-study context: Whether acute or convalescent, the COVID-19 samples came from the United States, Italy and Spain.

The germline gives CDR1 MNHNS, CDR2 SASEGT. After removal of 2 bases from V and 1 base from J, the junction contained 19 bases not matched to a gene. The CDR3 spans 21 residues. As processed by the authors: Amplification from reference gene primers served as the basis for estimated nucleated cell counts. Generated by immunoSEQ multiplex PCR, the TCRdb table keeps only in-frame clones and is missing some. The V and J calls and the clone size are those of that table, but D and trimming were determined from the DNA. The sample has roughly 41,000 clones, 85% to 90% seen once. V usage is TRBV6-1 and J usage is TRBJ2-3; TRBD2 agrees at 9 bases. Sequencing was performed on peripheral blood. The TCR comes from a man in his sixties with active or convalescent COVID-19. DNA for the CDR3: TGTGCCAGCAGTGAAATACGGGGAGCGGGAGGATCGGGCAGCGGCACAGATACGCAGTATTTT. Translating it yields CASSEIRGAGGSGSGTDTQYF.